These 15 T cell receptor beta chains were all obtained from the same sample, sequenced in a study of shared T cell receptors in the human thymus. Assay used: immunoSEQ multiplex PCR; TCRdb lists only in-frame clones, some missing. The sample holds hundreds of thousands of clones, 70% to 90% seen once. These same data were also listed under a study on human thymus T cells.

The sequencing sample was made of thymocytes. The source of these receptors is a girl under three years old with a congenital heart defect.

J is TRBJ1-1 and V is TRBV5-1; 7 bases line up with TRBD1. V was clipped by 4 bases and J by 3 bases; unmatched bases: 6. The CDR3 spans 14 residues. Germline loops: CDR1 SGHRS, CDR2 YFSETQ. CDR3: CASSVDREYTEAFF. The CDR3 DNA reads as TGCGCCAGCAGCGTCGACAGGGAATACACTGAAGCTTTCTTT.

In this sample, this clone turned up once. The chain joins TRBV9 to TRBJ2-7, with D perhaps TRBD1 (7 bases). The CDR3 sequence is 12 residues long. Germline lookup yields CDR1 SGDLS and CDR2 YYNGEE. Trimming shortened V by 4 bases and J by 7 bases, and 12 bases separated the two germline ends. CDR3 protein: CASSPGGLEQYF. DNA of the CDR3: TGTGCCAGCAGCCCAGGGGGGTTAGAGCAGTACTTC.

The rearrangement uses TRBV4-3 and TRBJ2-7; a possible D gene is TRBD1 (5 bases). The CDR3 is made up of 13 amino acids. V gave up 5 bases and J gave up 6 bases, with 14 bases separating them. Germline lookup yields CDR1 LGHNA and CDR2 YSLEER. The CDR3 bases are TGCGCCAGCAGCTCGGGCCAGGGTCCCGAGCAGTACTTC. As protein: CASSSGQGPEQYF.

CDR3 in DNA: TGTGCCAGCTCACCGCCGGGACAGGGAACCCCGCGATCAACCTACGAGCAGTACTTC. Translated: CASSPPGQGTPRSTYEQYF. The chain combines TRBV18 with TRBJ2-7; 9 nucleotides line up with TRBD1. The germline V gene encodes CDR1 KGHSH and CDR2 LQKENI. This CDR3 is 19 amino acids long. The trim removed 3 bases at V and 2 bases at J, leaving 17 bases unmatched.

The J gene is TRBJ1-1, the V gene TRBV6-1; possible D gene TRBD1, 5 bases. Germline loops: CDR1 MNHNS, CDR2 SASEGT. Trimming left V 10 bases short and J 3 bases short, with 15 bases between. The CDR3 sequence is 13 residues long. The CDR3, as DNA: TGTGCCACTTCAGGGAAGTGGGACACTGAAGCTTTCTTT. Amino acids: CATSGKWDTEAFF.

The chain combines TRBV5-1 with TRBJ2-1; D possibly corresponds to TRBD2 (5 bases). Germline V lookup: CDR1 SGHRS, CDR2 YFSETQ. V was shortened by 2 bases and J by 8 bases, with 11 bases between the two germline ends. This CDR3 has 13 residues. The CDR3 DNA follows: TGCGCCAGCAGCTTTTATGAGGGCGATGAGCAGTTCTTC. Translated: CASSFYEGDEQFF.

The genes are TRBV9 and TRBJ1-1; possibly TRBD1 for D (5 bases). This CDR3 has 13 amino acids. Per germline, CDR1 SGDLS and CDR2 YYNGEE. V shed 4 bases and J shed 11 bases, with 18 bases lying between them. The CDR3 DNA follows: TGTGCCAGCAGCCCCTTTCCTGGGGGGGTCGCTTTCTTT. Translation: CASSPFPGGVAFF.

This sequence joins TRBV15 and TRBJ1-2, with D possibly TRBD1 on 6 matching bases. The CDR3 extends over 16 amino acids. Germline-derived CDR1 and CDR2 are LNHNV and YYDKDF (reference sequence). Trimming stripped 0 bases from V and 7 bases from J, with 18 bases between. For the CDR3, the DNA is TGTGCCACCAGCAGAGATGGGGACAAGGCGAAAATTGGCTACACCTTC. Residues: CATSRDGDKAKIGYTF.

This chain links TRBV6-6 with TRBJ1-5; D possibly corresponds to TRBD1 (5 bases). Looked up from germline, CDR1 is MNHNY and CDR2 is SVGAGI (reference sequence). Trimming took 0 bases from V and 6 from J, leaving 9 bases between them. This CDR3 has 14 residues. CDR3 DNA sequence: TGTGCCAGCAGTTACTCGGGGGGTGCTCAGCCCCAGCATTTT. Residues: CASSYSGGAQPQHF.

The chain carries TRBV9 and TRBJ1-6, with no clear D. Germline CDR1 and CDR2: SGDLS and YYNGEE. This CDR3 region has 17 residues. The V end was cut by 0 bases, the J end by 0 bases, with 10 bases between. The CDR3 DNA sequence: TGTGCCAGCAGCGTAGGCCCTCGGGGCTCCTATAATTCACCCCTCCACTTT. Its protein product is CASSVGPRGSYNSPLHF.

The chain links TRBV5-1 to TRBJ2-3; D possibly corresponds to TRBD1 (6 bases). The CDR3 runs to 14 residues. CDR1 and CDR2 from the germline V gene are SGHRS and YFSETQ. The V end was cut by 0 bases, the J end by 6 bases, with 11 bases between. CDR3 region: CASSLDQGMDTQYF. The CDR3 DNA is TGCGCCAGCAGCTTGGATCAGGGGATGGATACGCAGTATTTT.

This chain links TRBV28 with TRBJ1-1; 10 bases match TRBD1. The CDR3 has 15 residues. Germline V gene lookup returns CDR1 MDHEN and CDR2 SYDVKM. The V segment lost 6 bases and the J segment 5 bases; nucleotides outside the gene matches: 9. The CDR3 reads CASSLRQGARTEAFF. In DNA, the CDR3 is TGTGCCAGCAGCCTCCGACAGGGGGCGCGGACTGAAGCTTTCTTT. Complete variable domain (other parts from reference TRBV28 and TRBJ1-1): DVKVTQSSRYLVKRTGEKVFLECVQDMDHENMFWYRQDPGLGLRLIYFSYDVKMKEKGDIPEGYSVSREKKERFSLILESASTNQTSMYLCASSLRQGARTEAFFGQGTRLTVV.

This rearrangement joins TRBV9 to TRBJ1-1; tentative D call: TRBD1 (6 bases). CDR3 length: 14 residues. Germline V gene lookup returns CDR1 SGDLS and CDR2 YYNGEE. V was trimmed by 4 bases and J by 5 bases, leaving 15 bases between them. The CDR3, as DNA: TGTGCCAGCAGCCCCGGGACAAGGGGGACTGAAGCTTTCTTT. Translating gives CASSPGTRGTEAFF.

This clone was seen once. The chain combines TRBV2 with TRBJ2-7, with D possibly matching TRBD1 (5 bases). The germline V and J ends were trimmed by 0 bases and 0 bases, with 9 bases remaining between them. This CDR3 contains 15 residues. Germline V gene data show CDR1 as SNHLY and CDR2 as FYNNEI. DNA of the CDR3: TGTGCCAGCAGTGAAGCAGGGGTCGCCTCCTACGAGCAGTACTTC. Its protein product is CASSEAGVASYEQYF. The full variable domain, with the rest looked up from reference TRBV2 and TRBJ2-7, is EPEVTQTPSHQVTQMGQEVILRCVPISNHLYFYWYRQILGQKVEFLVSFYNNEISEKSEIFDDQFSVERPDGSNFTLKIRSTKLEDSAMYFCASSEAGVASYEQYFGPGTRLTVT.

V is TRBV5-6 and J is TRBJ1-2, with a possible D match to TRBD1 (5 bases). V was clipped by 4 bases and J by 5 bases, with 18 bases between them. Germline CDR1 reads SGHDT; CDR2 reads YYEEEE. This CDR3 has 15 amino acids. Here the CDR3 reads CASSPEGRDRYGYTF. The CDR3 DNA is TGTGCCAGCAGCCCGGAGGGCAGGGATCGGTATGGCTACACCTTC. The full variable domain, in which reference TRBV5-6 and TRBJ1-2 provide the parts outside the CDR3, is DAGVTQSPTHLIKTRGQQVTLRCSPKSGHDTVSWYQQALGQGPQFIFQYYEEEERQRGNFPDRFSGHQFPNYSSELNVNALLLGDSALYLCASSPEGRDRYGYTFGSGTRLTVV.